Following are 26 T cell receptor beta chains from one sample sequenced in a study of T cell responses to AZD1222 COVID-19 vaccine. Using immunoSEQ multiplex PCR, the repertoire was profiled, and TCRdb retains in-frame clones only, with some absent. This repertoire shows around 96,000 clones, 85% to 95% found once; its top ten account for roughly 12%. The material sequenced was peripheral blood, taken 28 days after the second AZD1222 dose. Every receptor here comes from an adult who received the AZD1222 COVID-19 vaccine.

The chain combines TRBV2 with TRBJ1-3, with a tentative D call TRBD1 (6 bases). The germline gives CDR1 SNHLY, CDR2 FYNNEI. V lost 6 bases and J 2 bases, leaving 11 bases between the germline ends. The CDR3 is 14 amino acids. Written as DNA, the CDR3 is TGTGCCAGCAGACACAGGGAAACTGGAAACACCATATATTTT. This codes for CASRHRETGNTIYF.

This rearrangement joins TRBV18 to TRBJ1-1; D might be TRBD1 (5 bases). The CDR3 totals 14 residues. Trimming removed 3 bases at V and 1 base at J, with 9 bases between. CDR1 is KGHSH, CDR2 LQKENI, per germline. CDR3 amino acids: CASSPRGTNTEAFF. The CDR3 DNA follows: TGTGCCAGCTCACCGAGGGGAACGAACACTGAAGCTTTCTTT.

The rearrangement joins TRBV18 to TRBJ1-1; D ambiguous. The V end lost 4 bases, the J end lost 0 bases, and 9 bases lay between the germline ends. Germline V gene lookup returns CDR1 KGHSH and CDR2 LQKENI. The CDR3 is 14 residues long. CDR3 sequence reads: CASSQQWMNTEAFF. The CDR3 nucleotides read TGTGCCAGCTCACAACAATGGATGAACACTGAAGCTTTCTTT.

V and J are TRBV5-5 and TRBJ2-5; tentatively, D is TRBD1 (5 bases). V was shortened by 0 bases and J by 4 bases, with 10 bases between the two germline ends. In germline, CDR1 is SGHKS, CDR2 YYEKEE (reference sequence). The CDR3 has 14 amino acids. CDR3 region: CASSLVQGGETQYF. The CDR3 nucleotides read TGTGCCAGCAGCTTGGTTCAGGGTGGAGAGACCCAGTACTTC.

The chain uses TRBV29-1 and TRBJ2-2; the D gene is possibly TRBD1 (6 bases). The V gene's germline CDR1 is SQVTM and CDR2 ANQGSEA. The CDR3 has 13 amino acids. Deletions cut 4 bases from V and 7 bases from J, with 13 bases between. In DNA, the CDR3 is TGCAGCGTTGGCAGGGGATTTGGCGGGGAGCTGTTTTTT. It codes for CSVGRGFGGELFF.

V gene TRBV4-2 combines with J gene TRBJ2-1; 10 nucleotides align to TRBD1. V gave up 3 bases and J gave up 4 bases; unmatched junction bases: 6. The CDR3 sequence is 16 residues long. Germline-derived CDR1 and CDR2 are LGHNA and YNFKEQ. CDR3 sequence: CASSHIGTGEYNEQFF. As DNA, the CDR3 is TGTGCCAGCAGCCATATCGGGACAGGGGAATACAATGAGCAGTTCTTC.

This chain connects TRBV9 to TRBJ1-5; perhaps TRBD1 as D (5 bases). CDR1 SGDLS and CDR2 YYNGEE come from the germline V gene. This CDR3 is built from 13 residues. V was pared by 0 bases and J by 6 bases, with 7 bases between. CDR3 loop: CASSVGGGQPQHF. The CDR3 nucleotides read TGTGCCAGCAGCGTAGGGGGCGGTCAGCCCCAGCATTTT.

The chain is built from TRBV29-1 and TRBJ1-1; unclear D gene. CDR3 length: 15 amino acids. Per the germline V gene, CDR1 is SQVTM and CDR2 is ANQGSEA. The ends were cut back, 4 bases at V and 0 bases at J, with 15 bases in the middle. CDR3: CSVGMAGGVNTEAFF. The CDR3 DNA reads TGCAGCGTTGGAATGGCGGGTGGCGTGAACACTGAAGCTTTCTTT.

The genes are TRBV3-1 (or the pseudogene TRBV3-2) and TRBJ1-3; 9 nucleotides match TRBD1. CDR1 is LGHDT, CDR2 YNNKEL, per germline (reference sequence). The CDR3 runs 15 residues. J gave up 3 bases and V 7 bases, and 7 bases lay outside the gene matches. CDR3 loop: CASNTGGYGGNTIYF. CDR3 DNA sequence: TGTGCCAGCAACACAGGGGGCTACGGTGGAAACACCATATATTTT.

This chain joins TRBV21-1 and TRBJ1-3. TRBV21-1 is a recognized pseudogene. The CDR3 spans 18 residues. Written as DNA, the CDR3 is TGTGCCAGCAGCAAAGAGGGGGGGGGCGCCAGCTCTGGAAACACCATATATTTT. Protein: CASSKEGGGASSGNTIYF.

On this clone: Other DNA sequences in the sample encode the same CDR3. The chain recombines TRBV9 with TRBJ2-5; TRBD1 matches 8 bases. V was pared by 3 bases and J by 3 bases, with 7 bases of the junction left unmatched. The CDR3 length is 15 residues. CDR1 is SGDLS and CDR2 is YYNGEE in the germline V gene. CDR3 nucleotides: TGTGCCAGCAGCGCAGGGGGCGGGCGGGAAGAGACCCAGTACTTC. This translates into CASSAGGGREETQYF.

The chain links TRBV6-2 or TRBV6-3 to TRBJ1-2; no definite D call. Germline CDR1 is MNHEY and CDR2 is SVGEGT. V dropped 4 bases and J dropped 4 bases, with 7 bases sitting between them. The length of the CDR3 is 12 residues. Written as DNA, the CDR3 is TGTGCCAGCAGTTTGGCAGGCTATGGCTACACCTTC. This codes for CASSLAGYGYTF.

The CDR3 coding sequence is TGTGCCAGCAAACGGGACAGGGGTCCCTACGAGCAGTACTTC. Its protein is CASKRDRGPYEQYF. The rearrangement joins TRBV6-4 to TRBJ2-7; 10 bases are a match to TRBD1. Trimming took 7 bases from V and 2 from J; bases not matched to a gene: 5. The CDR3 is 14 residues long. CDR1 is MRHNA and CDR2 is SNTAGT in the germline V gene.

The J gene is TRBJ1-5, the V gene TRBV2; D is uncertain. This CDR3 region has 15 residues. Trimming stripped 4 bases from V and 0 bases from J, with 10 bases between. CDR1 and CDR2 from the germline V gene are SNHLY and FYNNEI. CDR3 loop: CASSGTRNSNQPQHF. CDR3 DNA: TGTGCCAGCAGTGGGACTCGTAATAGCAATCAGCCCCAGCATTTT.

The chain has TRBV5-1 and TRBJ1-4, with 7 bases lining up with TRBD1. After removal of 4 bases from V and 3 bases from J, the junction contained 3 bases not matched to a gene. CDR3 size: 14 residues. Germline CDR1 reads SGHRS; CDR2 reads YFSETQ. CDR3 sequence: CASSRQGANEKLFF. Written as DNA, the CDR3 is TGCGCCAGCAGCCGACAGGGAGCTAATGAAAAACTGTTTTTT.

The chain links TRBV20-1 to TRBJ1-2, with D unclear. The germline V gene encodes CDR1 DFQATT and CDR2 SNEGSKA (reference sequence). V shed 3 bases and J shed 3 bases, with 14 bases lying between them. The CDR3 sequence is 14 residues long. CDR3 sequence: CSASARPRDYGYTF. In nucleotides, the CDR3 is TGCAGTGCTAGTGCCAGACCGCGGGACTATGGCTACACCTTC.

V and J are TRBV3-1 (or the pseudogene TRBV3-2) and TRBJ2-1; 10 nucleotides align to TRBD1. Germline V gene data show CDR1 as LGHDT and CDR2 as YNNKEL (reference sequence). The CDR3 loop spans 17 amino acids. V dropped 1 base and J dropped 5; count of bases not matched to a gene: 8. DNA of the CDR3: TGTGCCAGCAGCCAAGTGCCCCGGGACAGGGGTGACAATGAGCAGTTCTTC. Translation: CASSQVPRDRGDNEQFF.

The genes are TRBV6-1 and TRBJ1-2, with D possibly being TRBD1 (6 bases). The CDR3 has 15 residues. V shed 2 bases and J shed 7 bases, with 17 bases lying between them. CDR1 is MNHNS and CDR2 is SASEGT in the germline V gene. The CDR3 is CASSELGGRGAGYTF. The CDR3 DNA reads as TGTGCCAGCAGTGAATTAGGTGGCAGGGGAGCTGGCTACACCTTC.

The CDR3 protein is CASSTRTDKGYEQYF. The CDR3 nucleotides read TGTGCCAGCAGCACCCGGACGGATAAGGGGTACGAGCAGTACTTC. The J gene is TRBJ2-7, the V gene TRBV5-4, with D possibly TRBD1 on 5 matching bases. The V and J ends lost 4 bases and 4 bases respectively, with 18 bases between them. Germline CDR1 SGHNT, CDR2 YYREEE (reference sequence). This CDR3 contains 15 residues.

The DNA of the CDR3 is TGTGCCAGCAGTGAAAGGGGCAGCCTGTCTAACTATGGCTACACCTTC. This codes for CASSERGSLSNYGYTF. The chain couples TRBV2 to TRBJ1-2, with D possibly matching TRBD1 (5 bases). CDR3 length equals 16 residues. V lost 2 bases to trimming and J lost 0 bases, with 13 bases between them. Germline CDR1 is SNHLY and CDR2 is FYNNEI.

The gene calls are TRBV5-1 and TRBJ1-1; unclear D gene. The V and J ends lost 6 bases and 1 base respectively, with 10 bases between them. Germline V CDR1 and CDR2: SGHRS, YFSETQ. CDR3 size: 13 residues. The CDR3 nucleotides are TGCGCCAGCATGCGGACGGAGAACACTGAAGCTTTCTTT. Encoded protein: CASMRTENTEAFF.

This clone has just one count. CDR3: CATSDTIFRLQFF. The CDR3 DNA follows: TGTGCCACCAGTGACACAATCTTTAGGTTGCAGTTCTTC. The chain is built from TRBV24-1 and TRBJ2-1, with D unclear. This CDR3 spans 13 amino acids. V was trimmed by 4 bases and J by 12 bases, leaving 15 bases between them. Germline V gene lookup returns CDR1 KGHDR and CDR2 SFDVKD.

This rearrangement joins TRBV4-1 to TRBJ2-1; 11 bases are a match to TRBD2. V was pared by 0 bases and J by 9 bases, with 10 bases of the junction left unmatched. Germline CDR1 and CDR2: MGHRA and YSYEKL. The CDR3 consists of 17 residues. CDR3 bases: TGCGCCAGCAGCCAAGAAGGGCTAGCGGGAGGCTTTGGTGAGCAGTTCTTC. Residues: CASSQEGLAGGFGEQFF.

The rearrangement uses TRBV29-1 and TRBJ2-7; possibly TRBD1 for D (6 bases). CDR1 is SQVTM and CDR2 is ANQGSEA in the germline V gene. The CDR3 contains 11 residues. V lost 7 bases and J lost 6, with 13 bases in between. CDR3 sequence reads: CSAGDTPEQYF. DNA for the CDR3: TGCAGCGCCGGGGACACCCCCGAGCAGTACTTC.

The genes are TRBV9 and TRBJ1-1, with TRBD1 identical over 8 bases. Germline V gene lookup returns CDR1 SGDLS and CDR2 YYNGEE. CDR3 length: 15 residues. V was pared by 3 bases and J by 1 base, with 5 bases of the junction left unmatched. The CDR3 nucleotides read TGTGCCAGCAGCGCCCAGGGACAGGCGAACACTGAAGCTTTCTTT. Residues: CASSAQGQANTEAFF. Using reference TRBV9 and TRBJ1-1 for the parts outside the CDR3, the full variable domain is DSGVTQTPKHLITATGQRVTLRCSPRSGDLSVYWYQQSLDQGLQFLIQYYNGEERAKGNILERFSAQQFPDLHSELNLSSLELGDSALYFCASSAQGQANTEAFFGQGTRLTVV.

The rearrangement uses TRBV2 and TRBJ2-7; D unresolved. Germline V gene lookup returns CDR1 SNHLY and CDR2 FYNNEI. The CDR3 is 13 residues long. Trimming took off 1 base at V and 2 bases at J, with 6 bases between the two ends. CDR3 nucleotides: TGTGCCAGCAGTGAAGAAGGGCCCTACGAGCAGTACTTC. Translated, it gives CASSEEGPYEQYF.